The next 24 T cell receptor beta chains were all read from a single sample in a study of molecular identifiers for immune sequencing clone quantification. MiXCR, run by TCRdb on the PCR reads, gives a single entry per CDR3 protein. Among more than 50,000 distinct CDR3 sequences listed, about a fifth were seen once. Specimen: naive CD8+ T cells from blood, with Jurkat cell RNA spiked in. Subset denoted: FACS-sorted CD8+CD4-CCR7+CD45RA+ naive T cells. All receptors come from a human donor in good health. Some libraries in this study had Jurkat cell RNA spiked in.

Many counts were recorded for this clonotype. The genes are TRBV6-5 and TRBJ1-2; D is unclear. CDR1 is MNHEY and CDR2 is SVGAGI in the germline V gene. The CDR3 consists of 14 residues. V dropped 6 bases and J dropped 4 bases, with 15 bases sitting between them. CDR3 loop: CASRPLERAYGYTF. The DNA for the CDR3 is TGTGCCAGCAGGCCTTTGGAGCGGGCCTATGGCTACACCTTC.

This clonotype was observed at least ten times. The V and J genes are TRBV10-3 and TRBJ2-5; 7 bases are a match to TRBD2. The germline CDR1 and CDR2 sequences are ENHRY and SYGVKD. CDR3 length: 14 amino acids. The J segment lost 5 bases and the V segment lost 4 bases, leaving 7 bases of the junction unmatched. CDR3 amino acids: CAISATGGWETQYF. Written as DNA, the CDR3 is TGTGCCATCAGTGCTACGGGGGGTTGGGAGACCCAGTACTTC.

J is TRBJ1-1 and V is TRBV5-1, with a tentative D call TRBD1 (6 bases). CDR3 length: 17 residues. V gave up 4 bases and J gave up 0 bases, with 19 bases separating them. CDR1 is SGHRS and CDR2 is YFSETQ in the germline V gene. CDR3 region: CASSPRGAGGMNTEAFF. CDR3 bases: TGCGCCAGCAGCCCCCGGGGGGCCGGGGGAATGAACACTGAAGCTTTCTTT.

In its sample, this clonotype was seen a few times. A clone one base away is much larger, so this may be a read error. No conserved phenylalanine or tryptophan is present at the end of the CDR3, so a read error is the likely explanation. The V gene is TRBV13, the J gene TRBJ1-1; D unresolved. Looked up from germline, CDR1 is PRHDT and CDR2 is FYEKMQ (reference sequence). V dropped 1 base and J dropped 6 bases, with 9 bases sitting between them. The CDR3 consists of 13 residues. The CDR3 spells CASSLELASEAFS. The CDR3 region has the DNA TGTGCCAGCAGCTTAGAGCTGGCCTCTGAAGCTTTCTCT.

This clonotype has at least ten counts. The CDR3 spells CASSSMDGNEQYF. DNA of the CDR3: TGTGCCAGCAGCTCGATGGATGGCAACGAGCAGTACTTC. The rearrangement links TRBV7-2 to TRBJ2-7; D is unresolved. The CDR3 is 13 amino acids. Trimming left V 4 bases short and J 5 bases short, with 12 bases between. CDR1 is SGHTA, CDR2 FQGNSA, per germline.

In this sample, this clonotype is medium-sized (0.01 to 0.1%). CDR3 bases: TGCAGTGCTAGAGAGGCCCTTGACAGGGATGGCCTTTTTGGCCAGTACTTC. Its translation is CSAREALDRDGLFGQYF. This chain connects TRBV20-1 to TRBJ2-5; 7 bases map to TRBD1. V lost 0 bases to trimming and J lost 10 bases; unmatched junction nucleotides: 20. Per germline, CDR1 DFQATT and CDR2 SNEGSKA (reference sequence). This CDR3 has 17 residues.

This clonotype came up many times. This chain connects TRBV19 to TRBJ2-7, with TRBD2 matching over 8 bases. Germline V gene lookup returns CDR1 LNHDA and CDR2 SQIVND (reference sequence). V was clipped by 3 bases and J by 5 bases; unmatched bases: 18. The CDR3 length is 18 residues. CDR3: CASSISYSLSGRFDEQYF. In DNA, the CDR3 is TGTGCCAGTAGTATCAGTTACAGTCTCAGCGGGAGATTCGACGAGCAGTACTTC.

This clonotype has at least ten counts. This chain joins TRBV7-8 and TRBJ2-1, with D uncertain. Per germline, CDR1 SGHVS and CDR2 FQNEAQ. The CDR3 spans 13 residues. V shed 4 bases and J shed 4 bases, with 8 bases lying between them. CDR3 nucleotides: TGTGCCAGCAGCTCCCAAAGTTACAATGAGCAGTTCTTC. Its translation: CASSSQSYNEQFF.

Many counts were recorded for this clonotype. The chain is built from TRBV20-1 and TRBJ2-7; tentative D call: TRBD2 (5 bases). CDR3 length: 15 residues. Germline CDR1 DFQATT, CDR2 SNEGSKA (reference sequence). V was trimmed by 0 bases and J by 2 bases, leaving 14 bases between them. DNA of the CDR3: TGCAGTGCTAGAGAGTTCGAGGGATCGACCTACGAGCAGTACTTC. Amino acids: CSAREFEGSTYEQYF.

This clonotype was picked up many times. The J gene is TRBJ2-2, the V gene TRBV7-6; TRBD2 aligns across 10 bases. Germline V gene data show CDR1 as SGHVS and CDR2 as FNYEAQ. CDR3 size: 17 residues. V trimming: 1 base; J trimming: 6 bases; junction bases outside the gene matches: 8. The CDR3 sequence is CASSLVPSGSKAGELFF. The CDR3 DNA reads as TGTGCCAGCAGCTTAGTCCCTAGCGGGAGTAAGGCCGGGGAGCTGTTTTTT.

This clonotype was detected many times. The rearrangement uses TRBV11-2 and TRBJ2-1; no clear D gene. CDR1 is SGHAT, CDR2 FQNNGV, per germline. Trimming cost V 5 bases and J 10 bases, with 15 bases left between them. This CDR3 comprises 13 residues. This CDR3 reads CASSPPAVEEQFF. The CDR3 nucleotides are TGTGCCAGCAGCCCCCCGGCTGTAGAGGAGCAGTTCTTC.

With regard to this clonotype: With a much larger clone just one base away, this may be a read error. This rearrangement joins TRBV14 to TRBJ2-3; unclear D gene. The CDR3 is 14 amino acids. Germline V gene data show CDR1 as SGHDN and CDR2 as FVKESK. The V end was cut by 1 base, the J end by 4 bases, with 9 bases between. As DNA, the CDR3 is TGTGCCAGCAGCCAAGGTCCAGTCGCAGATACGCAGTATTTT. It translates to CASSQGPVADTQYF.

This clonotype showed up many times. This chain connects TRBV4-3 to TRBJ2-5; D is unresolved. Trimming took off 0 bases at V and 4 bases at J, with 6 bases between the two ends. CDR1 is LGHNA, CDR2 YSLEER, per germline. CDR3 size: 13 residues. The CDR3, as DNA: TGCGCCAGCAGCCAAGATAACTCAGAGACCCAGTACTTC. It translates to CASSQDNSETQYF.

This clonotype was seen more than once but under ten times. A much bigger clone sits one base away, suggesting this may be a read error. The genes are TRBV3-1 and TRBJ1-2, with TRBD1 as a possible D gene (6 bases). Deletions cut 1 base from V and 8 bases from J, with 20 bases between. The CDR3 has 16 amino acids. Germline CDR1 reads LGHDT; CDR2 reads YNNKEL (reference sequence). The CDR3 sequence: CASSQGGPDQGHGYTF. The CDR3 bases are TGTGCCAGCAGCCAAGGAGGACCCGACCAGGGGCACGGCTACACCTTC.

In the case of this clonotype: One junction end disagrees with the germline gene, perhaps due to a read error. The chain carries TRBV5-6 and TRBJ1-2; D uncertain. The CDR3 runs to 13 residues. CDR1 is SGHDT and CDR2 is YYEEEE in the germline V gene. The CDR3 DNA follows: TGTGCCAGCAGCTTGGGGGCGAACTATGGCTACGCCTTC. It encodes CASSLGANYGYAF.

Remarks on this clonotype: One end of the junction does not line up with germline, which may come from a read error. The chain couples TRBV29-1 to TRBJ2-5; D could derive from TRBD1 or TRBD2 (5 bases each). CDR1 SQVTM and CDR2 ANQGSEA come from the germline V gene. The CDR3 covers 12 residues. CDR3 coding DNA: TGCAGTGTTGAAGGGACCGGAGATACCCAGTACTTC. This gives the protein CSVEGTGDTQYF. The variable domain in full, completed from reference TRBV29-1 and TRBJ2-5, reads SAVISQKPSRDICQRGTSLTIQCQVDSQVTMMFWYRQQPGQSLTLIATANQGSEATYESGFVIDKFPISRPNLTFSTLTVSNMSPEDSSIYLCSVEGTGDTQYFGPGTRLLVL.

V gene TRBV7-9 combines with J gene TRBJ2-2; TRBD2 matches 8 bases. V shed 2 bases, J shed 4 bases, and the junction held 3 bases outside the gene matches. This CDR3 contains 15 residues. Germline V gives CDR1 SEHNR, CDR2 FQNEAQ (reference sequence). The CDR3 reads CASSLLLAGTGELFF. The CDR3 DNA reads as TGTGCCAGCAGCTTACTGCTAGCGGGCACCGGGGAGCTGTTTTTT.

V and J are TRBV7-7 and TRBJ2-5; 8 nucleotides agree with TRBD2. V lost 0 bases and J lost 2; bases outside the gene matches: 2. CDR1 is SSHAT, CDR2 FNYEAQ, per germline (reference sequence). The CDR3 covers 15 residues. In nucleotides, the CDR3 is TGTGCCAGCAGCTTAGCACTAGCGGCGCAAGAGACCCAGTACTTC. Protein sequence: CASSLALAAQETQYF. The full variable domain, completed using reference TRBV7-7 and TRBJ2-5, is GAGVSQSPRYKVTKRGQDVTLRCDPISSHATLYWYQQALGQGPEFLTYFNYEAQPDKSGLPSDRFSAERPEGSISTLTIQRTEQRDSAMYRCASSLALAAQETQYFGPGTRLLVL.

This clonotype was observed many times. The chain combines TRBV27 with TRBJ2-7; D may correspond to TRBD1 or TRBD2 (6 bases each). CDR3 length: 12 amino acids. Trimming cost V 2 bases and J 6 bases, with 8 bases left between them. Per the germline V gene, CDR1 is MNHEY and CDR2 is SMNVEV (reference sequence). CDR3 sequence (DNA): TGTGCCAGCAGTTTACCGGGGGCCGAGCAGTACTTC. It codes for CASSLPGAEQYF.

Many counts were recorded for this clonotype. DNA of the CDR3: TGTGCCAGCAGCGCCGACTACGAGCAGTACTTC. It yields the protein CASSADYEQYF. The rearrangement joins TRBV7-9 to TRBJ2-7, with unresolved D. Trimming stripped 5 bases from V and 3 bases from J, with 5 bases between. CDR3 size: 11 residues. Germline values: CDR1 SEHNR, CDR2 FQNEAQ (reference sequence). Drawing the rest from reference TRBV7-9 and TRBJ2-7, the complete variable domain is DTGVSQNPRHKITKRGQNVTFRCDPISEHNRLYWYRQTLGQGPEFLTYFQNEAQLEKSRLLSDRFSAERPKGSFSTLEIQRTEQGDSAMYLCASSADYEQYFGPGTRLTVT.

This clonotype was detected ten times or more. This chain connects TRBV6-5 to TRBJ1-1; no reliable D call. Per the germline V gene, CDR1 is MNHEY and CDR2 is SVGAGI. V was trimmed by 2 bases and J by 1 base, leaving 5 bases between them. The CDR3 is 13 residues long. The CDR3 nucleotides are TGTGCCAGCAGTTACGTAAAGAACACTGAAGCTTTCTTT. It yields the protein CASSYVKNTEAFF.

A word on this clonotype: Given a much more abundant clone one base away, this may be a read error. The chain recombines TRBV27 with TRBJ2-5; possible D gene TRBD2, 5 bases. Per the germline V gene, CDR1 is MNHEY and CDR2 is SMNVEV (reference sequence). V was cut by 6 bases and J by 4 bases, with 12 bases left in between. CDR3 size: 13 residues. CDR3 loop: CASSFSERETQYF. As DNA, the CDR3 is TGTGCCAGCAGCTTTAGCGAGAGAGAGACCCAGTACTTC.

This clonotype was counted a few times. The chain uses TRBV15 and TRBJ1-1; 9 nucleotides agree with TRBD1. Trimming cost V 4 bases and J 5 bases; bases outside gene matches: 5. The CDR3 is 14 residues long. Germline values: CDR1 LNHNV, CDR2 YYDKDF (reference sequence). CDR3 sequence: CATSKGTGRTEAFF. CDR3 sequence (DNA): TGTGCCACCAGCAAAGGGACAGGGAGAACTGAAGCTTTCTTT.

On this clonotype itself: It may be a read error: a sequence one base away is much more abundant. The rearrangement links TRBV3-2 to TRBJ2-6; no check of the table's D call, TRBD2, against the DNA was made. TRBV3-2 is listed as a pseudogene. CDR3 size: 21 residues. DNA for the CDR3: TGTGCCGGCAGCACCCGGGACGAGAGGTGGCTAGGTCATAGCGGGGCCAACGTCCTGACTTTC. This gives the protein CAGSTRDERWLGHSGANVLTF.